Listed here are 4 T cell receptor beta chains from one sample, sequenced in a study of cytomegalovirus exposure and HLA in healthy donors. Primers: 60 Vbeta forward and 13 Jbeta reverse. Assay: immunoSEQ multiplex PCR; the TCRdb copy retains only in-frame clones and omits some. In the table there are approximately 82,000 clones, approximately 65% of which are singletons. Sequences were obtained from PBMCs. These receptors originate from a woman aged 30 to 39 in good health and CMV-seropositive.

The J gene is TRBJ1-2, the V gene TRBV6-1, with unresolved D. Germline assignment: CDR1 MNHNS and CDR2 SASEGT. The V and J ends lost 2 bases and 7 bases respectively, with 17 bases between them. This CDR3 region has 15 residues. DNA for the CDR3: TGTGCCAGCAGTGAAAGCAGAGGTAATTTCGGTGGCTACACCTTC. Protein: CASSESRGNFGGYTF.

CDR3 sequence reads: CASSYSGPPGGDTQYF. The CDR3 DNA follows: TGTGCCAGCAGTTACTCGGGACCTCCCGGGGGAGATACGCAGTATTTT. The V call is TRBV6-5, the J call TRBJ2-3, with a weak D call TRBD2 (6 bases). The CDR3 spans 16 residues. V was clipped by 0 bases and J by 5 bases, with 15 bases between them. From germline, CDR1 is MNHEY and CDR2 SVGAGI.

The chain employs TRBV19 and TRBJ1-5, with no clear D. Germline values: CDR1 LNHDA, CDR2 SQIVND (reference sequence). Trimming left V 9 bases short and J 7 bases short, with 16 bases between. The CDR3 is made up of 13 amino acids. CDR3 DNA sequence: TGTGCCAGCTCGGTGGGGAGATTGCAGCCCCAGCATTTT. This translates into CASSVGRLQPQHF.

This clone occurred a few times. The rearrangement links TRBV5-1 to TRBJ2-7; a weak D match, TRBD1 (6 bases). CDR3 length: 14 amino acids. Trimming removed 0 bases at V and 1 base at J, with 8 bases between. CDR1 is SGHRS and CDR2 is YFSETQ in the germline V gene. In DNA, the CDR3 is TGCGCCAGCAGCTTGGTTCAGGGGTCCTACGAGCAGTACTTC. This codes for CASSLVQGSYEQYF.